These T cell receptor beta chains were read from a single sample in a study of CD8+CD57+ T cells in acquired aplastic anemia. Each CDR3 protein is one row after TCRdb ran MiXCR on the reads. The sample carries about 180,000 distinct CDR3 sequences, roughly three fifths recorded once. Sequencing input: sorted CD4+, CD8+, or CD8+CD57+ T cells (not recorded which) from PBMCs. Receptors were obtained from a human donor with aplastic anemia. Each CDR3 is given with its conserved first and last residue. D genes are given only for firm matches. Clone size is stated in some rows and not others, as once, few, many or a class when expanded.

TRBJ1-1 TRBD1 TRBV6-5 NA 13 CASGQVSGTEAFF TGTGCCAGCGGACAGGTATCGGGCACTGAAGCTTTCTTT
TRBJ1-2 NA TRBV29-1 NA 16 CSVYGQLGRTNYGYTF TGCAGCGTGTACGGACAGTTAGGGCGAACTAACTATGGCTACACCTTC
TRBJ1-1 NA TRBV9 NA 14 CASSEGRGNTEAFF TGTGCCAGCAGCGAGGGACGGGGGAACACTGAAGCTTTCTTT
TRBJ1-6 NA TRBV10-3 NA 13 CAISLLRDSPLHF TGTGCCATCAGTTTACTTCGGGACTCACCCCTCCACTTT
TRBJ2-7 NA TRBV5-1 NA 15 CASSLLGQTINEQHF TGCGCCAGCAGCCTACTCGGTCAAACCATAAACGAGCAGCACTTC
TRBJ2-7 TRBD1 TRBV12-3/TRBV12-4 NA 14 CASSLSGQVYEQYF TGTGCCAGCAGTTTATCCGGACAGGTCTACGAGCAGTACTTC
TRBJ1-2 NA TRBV15 NA 15 CATSNLGETSYGYTF TGTGCCACCAGCAATTTGGGGGAAACTTCCTATGGCTACACCTTC
TRBJ2-1 NA TRBV9 few 15 CASSVQGGTNNEQFF TGTGCCAGCAGCGTACAGGGGGGGACGAACAATGAGCAGTTCTTC
TRBJ2-7 TRBD2 TRBV24-1 few 16 CATSGRTSGGTYEQYF TGTGCCACCAGTGGGAGAACTAGCGGGGGGACCTACGAGCAGTACTTC
TRBJ1-2 NA TRBV2 NA 15 CASSSATSNYYGYTF TGTGCCAGCAGTTCCGCCACCTCCAACTACTATGGCTACACCTTC
TRBJ2-5 NA TRBV7-9 NA 13 CASSLAIQETQYF TGTGCCAGCAGCTTGGCTATACAAGAGACCCAGTACTTC
TRBJ2-1 NA TRBV6-1 NA 14 CASSQSLARNEQFF TGTGCCAGCAGTCAGAGCCTAGCGAGGAATGAGCAGTTCTTC
TRBJ1-1 NA TRBV6-5 NA 14 CASTPEARGTEAFF TGTGCCAGCACCCCGGAGGCCAGAGGCACTGAAGCTTTCTTT
TRBJ2-2 NA TRBV11-3 NA 15 CASSLSRTNTGELFF TGTGCCAGCAGCTTAAGTAGGACCAACACCGGGGAGCTGTTTTTT
TRBJ1-5 NA TRBV20-1 many 14 CSARPSRGNQPQHF TGCAGTGCTAGGCCCTCAAGAGGGAATCAGCCCCAGCATTTT
TRBJ2-5 TRBD1 TRBV5-6 few 16 CASSFDRGQVLETQYF TGTGCCAGCAGCTTCGACAGGGGGCAAGTGTTGGAGACCCAGTACTTC
TRBJ2-7 NA TRBV10-1 NA 13 CASAPQVASEQYF TGCGCCAGCGCCCCACAGGTAGCGAGCGAGCAGTACTTC
TRBJ2-3 NA TRBV5-1 NA 11 CASGDSETQYF TGCGCCAGCGGGGACTCAGAGACGCAGTATTTT
TRBJ2-3 TRBD2 TRBV11-2 many 15 CASNLGGGGTDTQYF TGTGCCAGCAACCTTGGGGGGGGAGGCACAGATACGCAGTATTTT
TRBJ2-2 NA TRBV2 NA 14 CASSVRGDAGELFF TGTGCCAGCAGTGTGAGGGGTGACGCCGGGGAGCTGTTTTTT
TRBJ1-3 NA TRBV15 NA 22 CATSRETGARDEQYFGPYTIYF NA
TRBJ1-2 NA TRBV25-1 once 19 CASSESSSRRTGPNYGYTF TGTGCCAGCAGTGAATCGTCAAGCCGTAGAACAGGGCCCAACTATGGCTACACCTTC
TRBJ2-5 TRBD1 TRBV7-9 NA 14 CASSPRQGSETQYF TGTGCCAGCAGCCCCAGACAGGGTTCGGAGACCCAGTACTTC
TRBJ2-1 TRBD1 TRBV11-3 many 14 CASSSWDRANEQFF TGTGCCAGCAGCTCCTGGGACAGGGCGAATGAGCAGTTCTTC
TRBJ2-7 TRBD2 TRBV20-1 once 18 CSARDDTSGEGNPYEQYF TGCAGTGCTAGAGATGATACTAGCGGGGAGGGGAATCCCTACGAGCAGTACTTC